The 10 T cell receptor beta chains below all came from one sample that was sequenced in a study of blood T cell repertoires in COVID-19 (dated by TCRdb to the early 2020s). Libraries were built with the immunoSEQ multiplex PCR assay. Drawn from immuneACCESS, this table holds only the in-frame rearrangements with V and J called that TCRdb kept. Clones are partly lost; checked studies trace under half to an unresolved V gene and leave the rest unexplained. The table for this sample lists about 48,000 clones; more than 70% of them were counted only once. The top ten clones comprise 5.9% of the sample. Sample: peripheral blood. Source of these receptors: a woman aged 60-75 years with acute or convalescent COVID-19.

The chain combines TRBV18 with TRBJ1-1; D unclear. The CDR3 runs 13 residues. Per the germline V gene, CDR1 is KGHSH and CDR2 is LQKENI. V gave up 2 bases and J gave up 3 bases, with 7 bases separating them. The CDR3 is CASSPTGYTEAFF. CDR3 in DNA: TGTGCCAGCTCACCAACGGGGTACACTGAAGCTTTCTTT.

The CDR3 loop reads CASSYSPSGNTGELFF. CDR3 sequence (DNA): TGTGCCAGTTCTTATTCTCCAAGCGGGAACACCGGGGAGCTGTTTTTT. The chain combines TRBV6-6 with TRBJ2-2; weak D call: TRBD2 (5 bases). The CDR3 runs 16 residues. Between the trimmed V and J ends, which lost 9 bases and 1 base, there was a span of 18 bases. CDR1 and CDR2 from the germline V gene are MNHNY and SVGAGI (reference sequence).

V gene TRBV29-1 combines with J gene TRBJ1-1; D is unresolved. The CDR3 length is 11 residues. Trimming cost V 7 bases and J 4 bases, with 10 bases left between them. Per the germline V gene, CDR1 is SQVTM and CDR2 is ANQGSEA. DNA of the CDR3: TGCAGCGGACTGACCGGCACTGAAGCTTTCTTT. This translates into CSGLTGTEAFF. Filled out from reference TRBV29-1 and TRBJ1-1, the complete variable domain reads SAVISQKPSRDICQRGTSLTIQCQVDSQVTMMFWYRQQPGQSLTLIATANQGSEATYESGFVIDKFPISRPNLTFSTLTVSNMSPEDSSIYLCSGLTGTEAFFGQGTRLTVV.

This chain joins TRBV6-4 and TRBJ2-3; D gene uncertain. Trimming stripped 4 bases from V and 4 bases from J, with 15 bases between. The germline V gene encodes CDR1 MRHNA and CDR2 SNTAGT. The CDR3 is 15 residues long. CDR3 DNA: TGTGCCAGCAGTGTACCACACCGTCCCTCAGATACGCAGTATTTT. This sequence encodes CASSVPHRPSDTQYF.

This sequence joins TRBV3-1 (or the pseudogene TRBV3-2) and TRBJ2-5; tentative D call: TRBD2 (6 bases). The end of the DNA fits TRBJ2-7 better, so the J call may be wrong. The germline V gene has CDR1 LGHDT and CDR2 YNNKEL (reference sequence). CDR3 length: 16 amino acids. The CDR3 loop is CASSRLEGRGSYEQYF. CDR3 sequence (DNA): TGTGCCAGCAGCCGCCTTGAGGGGCGGGGCTCCTACGAGCAGTACTTC.

The J gene is TRBJ2-1, the V gene TRBV9; 10 bases agree with TRBD2. CDR3 size: 15 residues. The trim removed 4 bases at V and 7 bases at J, leaving 8 bases unmatched. Germline CDR1 reads SGDLS; CDR2 reads YYNGEE. The CDR3 protein is CASSPEAGGVNEQFF. CDR3 coding DNA: TGTGCCAGCAGCCCAGAAGCGGGGGGGGTAAATGAGCAGTTCTTC.

The V call is TRBV9, the J call TRBJ2-2, with a possible D match to TRBD2 (6 bases). Germline V CDR1 and CDR2: SGDLS, YYNGEE. The CDR3 is 13 amino acids. V lost 4 bases, J lost 6 bases, and 10 bases lay in between. The CDR3 loop reads CASSWDLAGELFF. CDR3 DNA sequence: TGTGCCAGCAGCTGGGACTTGGCCGGGGAGCTGTTTTTT. Complete variable domain (other parts from reference TRBV9 and TRBJ2-2): DSGVTQTPKHLITATGQRVTLRCSPRSGDLSVYWYQQSLDQGLQFLIQYYNGEERAKGNILERFSAQQFPDLHSELNLSSLELGDSALYFCASSWDLAGELFFGEGSRLTVL.

The chain links TRBV7-3 to TRBJ2-2; tentative D call: TRBD2 (6 bases). Trimming stripped 5 bases from V and 6 bases from J, with 19 bases between. The CDR3 runs 16 residues. The germline V gene has CDR1 SGHTA and CDR2 FQGTGA. The CDR3 reads CASSRKLASSPGELFF. In DNA, the CDR3 is TGTGCCAGCAGCAGAAAGCTAGCGAGCTCTCCCGGGGAGCTGTTTTTT.

CDR3 nucleotides: TGTGCCTGGAGTGTTGGGCTCGGAAGCAATCAGCCCCAGCATTTT. Residues: CAWSVGLGSNQPQHF. The genes are TRBV30 and TRBJ1-5; D unclear. V was shortened by 0 bases and J by 1 base, with 10 bases between the two germline ends. This CDR3 spans 15 amino acids. The germline V gene has CDR1 GTSNPN and CDR2 SVGIG (reference sequence).

The chain joins TRBV18 to TRBJ1-1; maybe TRBD1 (5 bases). This CDR3 is built from 16 residues. V was pared by 3 bases and J by 0 bases, with 14 bases between. The germline gives CDR1 KGHSH, CDR2 LQKENI. CDR3 sequence: CASSPREGHMNTEAFF. DNA for the CDR3: TGTGCCAGCTCACCCAGGGAAGGGCACATGAACACTGAAGCTTTCTTT.